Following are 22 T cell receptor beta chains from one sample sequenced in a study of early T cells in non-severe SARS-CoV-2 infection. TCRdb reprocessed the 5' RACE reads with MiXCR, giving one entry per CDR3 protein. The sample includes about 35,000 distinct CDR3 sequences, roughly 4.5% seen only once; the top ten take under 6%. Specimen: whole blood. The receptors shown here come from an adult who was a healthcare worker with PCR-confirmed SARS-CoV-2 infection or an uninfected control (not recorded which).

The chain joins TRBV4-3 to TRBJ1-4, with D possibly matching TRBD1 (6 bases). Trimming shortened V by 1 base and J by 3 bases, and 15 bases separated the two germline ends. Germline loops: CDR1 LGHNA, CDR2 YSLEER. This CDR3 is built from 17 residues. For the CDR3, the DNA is TGCGCCAGCAGCCAAGGGTCTATTCCAGGGGCTAATGAAAAACTGTTTTTT. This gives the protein CASSQGSIPGANEKLFF.

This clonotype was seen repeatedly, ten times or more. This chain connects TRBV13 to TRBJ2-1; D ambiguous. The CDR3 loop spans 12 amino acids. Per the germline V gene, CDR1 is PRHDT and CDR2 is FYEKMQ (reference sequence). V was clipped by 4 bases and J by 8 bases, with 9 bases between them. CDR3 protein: CASSSQEHEQFF. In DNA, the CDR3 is TGTGCCAGCAGCTCCCAAGAGCATGAGCAGTTCTTC.

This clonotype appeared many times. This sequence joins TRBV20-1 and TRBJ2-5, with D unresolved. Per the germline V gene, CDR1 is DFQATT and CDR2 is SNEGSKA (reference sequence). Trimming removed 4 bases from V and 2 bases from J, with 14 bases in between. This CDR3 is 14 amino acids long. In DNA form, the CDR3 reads TGCAGTGCTACCTGGACGGTCAGACAAGAGACCCAGTACTTC. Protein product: CSATWTVRQETQYF.

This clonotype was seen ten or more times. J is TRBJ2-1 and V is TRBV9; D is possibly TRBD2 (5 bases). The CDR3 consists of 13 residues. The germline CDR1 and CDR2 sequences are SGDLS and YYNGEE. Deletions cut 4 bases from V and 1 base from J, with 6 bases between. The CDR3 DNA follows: TGTGCCAGCAGCCCGGGGTCCTACAATGAGCAGTTCTTC. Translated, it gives CASSPGSYNEQFF.

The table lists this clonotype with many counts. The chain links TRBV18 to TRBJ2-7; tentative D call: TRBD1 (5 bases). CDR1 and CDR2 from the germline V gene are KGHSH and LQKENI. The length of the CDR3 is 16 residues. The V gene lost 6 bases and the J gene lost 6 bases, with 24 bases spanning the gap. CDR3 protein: CASSRPWQGPFVEQYF. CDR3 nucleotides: TGTGCCAGCTCGAGACCATGGCAGGGTCCCTTTGTCGAGCAGTACTTC.

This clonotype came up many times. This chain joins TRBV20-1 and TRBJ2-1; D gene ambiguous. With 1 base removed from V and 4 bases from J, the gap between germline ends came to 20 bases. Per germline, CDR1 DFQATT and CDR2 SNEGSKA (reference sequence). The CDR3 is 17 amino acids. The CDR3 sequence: CSARVPTSRAYYNEQFF. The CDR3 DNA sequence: TGCAGTGCTAGAGTCCCAACCTCTAGGGCCTATTACAATGAGCAGTTCTTC.

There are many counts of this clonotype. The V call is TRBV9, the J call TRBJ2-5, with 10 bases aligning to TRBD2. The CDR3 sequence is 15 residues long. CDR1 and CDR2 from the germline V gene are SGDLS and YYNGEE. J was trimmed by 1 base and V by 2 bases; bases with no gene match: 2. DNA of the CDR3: TGTGCCAGCAGCGTGGGGACTAGCGTCCAAGAGACCCAGTACTTC. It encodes CASSVGTSVQETQYF.

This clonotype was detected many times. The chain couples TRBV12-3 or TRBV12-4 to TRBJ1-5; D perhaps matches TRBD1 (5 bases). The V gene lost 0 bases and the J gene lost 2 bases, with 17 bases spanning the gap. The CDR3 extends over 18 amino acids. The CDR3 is CASSLALGGGRGNQPQHF. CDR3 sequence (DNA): TGTGCCAGCAGTTTAGCCCTTGGGGGGGGTAGAGGCAATCAGCCCCAGCATTTT.

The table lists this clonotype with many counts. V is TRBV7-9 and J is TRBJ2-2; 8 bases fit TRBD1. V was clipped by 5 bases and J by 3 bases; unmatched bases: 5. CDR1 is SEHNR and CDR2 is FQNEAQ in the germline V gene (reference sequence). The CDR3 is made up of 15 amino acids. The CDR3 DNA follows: TGTGCCAGCAGCCCGGGGACAGGCTACACCGGGGAGCTGTTTTTT. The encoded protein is CASSPGTGYTGELFF.

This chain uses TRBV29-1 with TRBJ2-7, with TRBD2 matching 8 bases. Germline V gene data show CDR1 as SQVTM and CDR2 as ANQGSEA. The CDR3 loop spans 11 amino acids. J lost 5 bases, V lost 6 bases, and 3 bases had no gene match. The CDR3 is CSVIAGNEQYF. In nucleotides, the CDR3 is TGCAGCGTAATAGCGGGGAACGAGCAGTACTTC.

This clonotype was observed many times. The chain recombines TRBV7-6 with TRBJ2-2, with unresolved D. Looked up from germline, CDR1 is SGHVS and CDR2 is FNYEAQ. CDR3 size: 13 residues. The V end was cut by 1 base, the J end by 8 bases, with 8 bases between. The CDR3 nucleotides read TGTGCCAGCAGCTTAGAACCATCTGGGGAGCTGTTTTTT. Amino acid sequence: CASSLEPSGELFF.

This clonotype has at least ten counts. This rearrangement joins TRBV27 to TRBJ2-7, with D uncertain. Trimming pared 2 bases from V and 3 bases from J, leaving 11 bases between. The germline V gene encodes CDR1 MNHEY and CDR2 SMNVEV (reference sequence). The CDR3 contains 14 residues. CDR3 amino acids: CASSLAARHYEQYF. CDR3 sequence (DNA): TGTGCCAGCAGTTTAGCAGCCCGTCACTACGAGCAGTACTTC.

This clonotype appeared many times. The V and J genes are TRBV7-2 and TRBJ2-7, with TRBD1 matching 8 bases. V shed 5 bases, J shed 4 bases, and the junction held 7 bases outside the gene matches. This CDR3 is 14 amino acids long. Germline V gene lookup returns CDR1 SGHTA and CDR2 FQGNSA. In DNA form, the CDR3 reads TGTGCCAGCAGCAACACAGGGGGAGCATACGAGCAGTACTTC. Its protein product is CASSNTGGAYEQYF.

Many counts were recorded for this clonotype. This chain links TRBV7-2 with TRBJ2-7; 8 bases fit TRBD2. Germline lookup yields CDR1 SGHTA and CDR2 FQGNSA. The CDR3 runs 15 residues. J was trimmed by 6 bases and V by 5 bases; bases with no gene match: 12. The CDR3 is CASSMQAGAGSEQYF. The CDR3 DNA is TGTGCCAGCAGCATGCAAGCGGGAGCAGGGTCCGAGCAGTACTTC.

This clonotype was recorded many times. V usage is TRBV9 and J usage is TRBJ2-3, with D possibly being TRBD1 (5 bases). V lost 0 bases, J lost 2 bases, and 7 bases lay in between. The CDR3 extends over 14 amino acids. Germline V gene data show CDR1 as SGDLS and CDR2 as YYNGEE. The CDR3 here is CASSVEDNTDTQYF. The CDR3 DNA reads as TGTGCCAGCAGCGTAGAGGACAACACAGATACGCAGTATTTT.

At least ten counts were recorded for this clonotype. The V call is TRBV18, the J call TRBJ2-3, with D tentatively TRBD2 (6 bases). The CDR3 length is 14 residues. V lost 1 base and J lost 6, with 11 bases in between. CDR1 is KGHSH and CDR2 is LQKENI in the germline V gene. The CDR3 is CASSPRGGLDTQYF. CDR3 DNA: TGTGCCAGCTCACCACGGGGAGGTTTGGATACGCAGTATTTT. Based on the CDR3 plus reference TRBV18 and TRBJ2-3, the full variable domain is NAGVMQNPRHLVRRRGQEARLRCSPMKGHSHVYWYRQLPEEGLKFMVYLQKENIIDESGMPKERFSAEFPKEGPSILRIQQVVRGDSAAYFCASSPRGGLDTQYFGPGTRLTVL.

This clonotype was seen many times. CDR3 DNA sequence: TGTGCCAGCAGTTACGACGGACAGGGGCCGAACGAGCAGTACTTC. It specifies CASSYDGQGPNEQYF. The J gene is TRBJ2-7, the V gene TRBV6-5; 9 bases line up with TRBD1. The V gene's germline CDR1 is MNHEY and CDR2 SVGAGI. After removal of 2 bases from V and 5 bases from J, the junction contained 7 bases not matched to a gene. The CDR3 length is 15 residues.

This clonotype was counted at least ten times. DNA for the CDR3: TGTGCCAGCAGCCGATTGACAGATACGCAGTATTTT. Amino acid sequence: CASSRLTDTQYF. V is TRBV5-6 and J is TRBJ2-3; D remains ambiguous. From germline, CDR1 is SGHDT and CDR2 YYEEEE. V lost 4 bases and J lost 3, with 6 bases in between. The CDR3 totals 12 residues.

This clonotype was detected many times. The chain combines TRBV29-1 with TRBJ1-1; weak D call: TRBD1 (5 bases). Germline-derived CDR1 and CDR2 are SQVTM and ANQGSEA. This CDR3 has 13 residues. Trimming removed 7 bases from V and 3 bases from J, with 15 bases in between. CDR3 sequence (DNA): TGCAGCGCCCGATTGGGGGTGGACACTGAAGCTTTCTTT. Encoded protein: CSARLGVDTEAFF.

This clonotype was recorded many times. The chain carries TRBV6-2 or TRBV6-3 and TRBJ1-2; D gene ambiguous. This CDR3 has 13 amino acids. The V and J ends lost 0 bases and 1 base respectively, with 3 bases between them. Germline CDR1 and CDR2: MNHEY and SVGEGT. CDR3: CASSYSNNYGYTF. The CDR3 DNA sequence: TGTGCCAGCAGTTACTCGAATAACTATGGCTACACCTTC.

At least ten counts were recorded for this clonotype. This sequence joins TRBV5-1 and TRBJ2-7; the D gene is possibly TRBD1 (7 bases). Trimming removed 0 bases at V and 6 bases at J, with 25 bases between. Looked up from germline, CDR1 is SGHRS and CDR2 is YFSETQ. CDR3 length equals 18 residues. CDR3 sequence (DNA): TGCGCCAGCAGCTTGGGACAGGGAATTTTCGGGAGACGGGGCGAGCAGTACTTC. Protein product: CASSLGQGIFGRRGEQYF.

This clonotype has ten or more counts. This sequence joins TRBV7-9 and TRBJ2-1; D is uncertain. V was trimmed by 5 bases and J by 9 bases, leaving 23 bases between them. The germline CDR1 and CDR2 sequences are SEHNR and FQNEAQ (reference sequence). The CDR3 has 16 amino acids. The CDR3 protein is CASSSPSQDLSPEQFF. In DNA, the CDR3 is TGTGCCAGCAGCAGCCCATCTCAAGACCTTTCCCCTGAGCAGTTCTTC.